This T cell receptor (beta chain) came from a study of beta chain features in type 1 diabetes. Regarding the study as a whole: Researchers report that Type 1 diabetes patients had moderately but significantly shorter TCRB CDR3s across all four CD4+ subsets.

This clone came up a few times. What it binds is not known. V shed 6 bases and J shed 6 bases, with 18 bases lying between them. CDR1 and CDR2 (germline): SNHLY, FYNNEI. The CDR3 runs 14 residues. Reverse transcription of all isolated RNA meant that expressed TCRB transcripts were sequenced. Libraries were prepared by immunoSEQ multiplex PCR; TCRdb keeps only in-frame clonotypes and omits some of them. The sample has hundreds of thousands of clones, over 14% seen once. The rearrangement links TRBV2 to TRBJ2-7; tentatively, D is TRBD1 (6 bases). This clonotype was sampled from a man younger than 35 with type 1 diabetes. The sequenced material came from naive CD4+ T cells from blood. CDR3 protein: CASSGMRQVSEQYF. For the CDR3, the DNA is TGTGCCAGCAGCGGGATGAGACAGGTCTCCGAGCAGTACTTC.